This T cell receptor beta chain stems from a study of graft-versus-host responses after intestinal transplantation (dated by TCRdb to the early 2020s). Notes on the research overall: The transplants that recipients received were multivisceral, liver-intestinal, or isolated intestinal. All recipients received anti-thymocyte globulin induction followed by maintenance tacrolimus and steroids for about three years. After intestinal transplantation, graft-versus-host and host-versus-graft alloreactive T cell clones were followed in the graft, circulation and bone marrow using bulk TCR-beta CDR3 sequencing. To identify alloreactive clones, pre-transplant mixed lymphocyte reaction products were sequenced and compared with unstimulated pre-transplant donor and recipient T cells. The cohort enrolled some 23 intestinal transplant recipients, one of whom was a retransplant, and 3 patients without pretransplant specimens were excluded. Donor T cell macrochimerism was defined as a peak of at least 4% donor T cells among recipient peripheral blood mononuclear cells. Rather than being sequenced by the commercial service, samples from a few later patients were sequenced in-house on an Illumina MiSeq and processed with MiXCR. Overall results and qualifications from the work: The conclusions were limited by the relatively low number and heterogeneity of the intestinal transplant patients. In patients with donor T cell macrochimerism, the allografts had high GvH to HvG T cell clonal ratios. Early after transplant, peak levels of circulating GvH clones were found to be associated with declines in HvG clones. GvH clones were detected in recipient bone marrow, and some of these GvH clones were observed earlier in ileal mucosa or blood, consistent with an intestinal mucosal origin.

The library was prepared using the immunoSEQ multiplex PCR assay. For most patients, genomic DNA was isolated with the Qiagen DNeasy Blood and Tissue Kit and sent frozen to Adaptive Biotechnologies for TCR sequencing. For most patients, high-throughput TCR-beta CDR3 sequencing of genomic DNA was performed by Adaptive Biotechnologies. Per the source publication's procedure: TCR sequencing data were retrieved from Adaptive's ImmunoSEQ software for 15 to 20 patients, whereas a few other patients were processed with MiXCR and VDJtools. To correct CD4 versus CD8 sorting errors, sequences present in both subsets at a frequency ratio below 5:1 were removed. Because the origin of CDR3 nucleotide sequences shared between donor and recipient could not be assigned, those sequences were removed. To be classed as alloreactive, a clone needed at least 2-fold expansion over unstimulated cells and a minimum CFSE-low frequency of 0.002% (template counts) or 0.001% (read counts). A clone was considered mappable if detected in the sequenced pre-transplant spleen, lymph node, or MLR CFSE-low populations of the donor or recipient. The cumulative frequency of alloreactive clones was calculated as a percentage of all sequences, weighted by copy number. TCRdb re-hosts the immuneACCESS table, in-frame sequences only. Its copies lack some clones; in the studies checked, an unresolved V gene accounts for under half of them, and the cause for the rest is not known. That table is the source of V, J and clone size, and D and trimming were worked out from the DNA. For this sample there are approximately 90,000 clones; around 90% appear just once. 7% to 8.5% of the sample rests with the top ten.

After removal of 3 bases from V and 2 bases from J, the junction retains 9 bases not matched to a gene. Looking up the germline V gene yields CDR1 MGHRA and CDR2 YSYEKL. The CDR3 holds 17 amino acids from the cysteine to the phenylalanine. The entry retains the CDR3 DNA only, 51 bases that are in frame from base 1. Sample time point, as interpreted from the label and publication: cells obtained before transplantation from donor or recipient. CD3+CD4+ and CD3+CD8+ populations were FACS-sorted from unstimulated pre-transplant donor and recipient cells taken from spleen or lymph nodes. Concerning this clone itself: This clone's antigen is unknown. No much larger clone exists at a distance of one base, and base qualities are not known.

This clonotype originated in a human donor who was the organ donor for an intestinal transplant. This sample comprised unstimulated CD8+ T cells sorted from spleen or lymph node cells, obtained before transplant. Recombination linked TRBV4-1 to TRBJ1-5; 8 of the junction bases match TRBD1. The DNA sequence is as follows: TGCGCCAGCAGCCAGGACCCGACAGGGGACGGCAATCAGCCCCAGCATTTT. Its amino acids are CASSQDPTGDGNQPQHF.